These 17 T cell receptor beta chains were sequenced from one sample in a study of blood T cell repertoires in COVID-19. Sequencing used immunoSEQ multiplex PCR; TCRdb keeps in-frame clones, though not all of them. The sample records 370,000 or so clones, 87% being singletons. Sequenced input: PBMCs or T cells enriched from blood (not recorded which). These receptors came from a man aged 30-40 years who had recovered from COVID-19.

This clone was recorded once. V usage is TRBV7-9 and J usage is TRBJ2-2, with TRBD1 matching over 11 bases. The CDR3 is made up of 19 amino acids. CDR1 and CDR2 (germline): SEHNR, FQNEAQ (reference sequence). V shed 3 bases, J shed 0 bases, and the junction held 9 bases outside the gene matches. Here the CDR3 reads CASSLPGTGGNSNTGELFF. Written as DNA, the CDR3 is TGTGCCAGCAGCTTGCCCGGGACAGGGGGAAATTCGAACACCGGGGAGCTGTTTTTT.

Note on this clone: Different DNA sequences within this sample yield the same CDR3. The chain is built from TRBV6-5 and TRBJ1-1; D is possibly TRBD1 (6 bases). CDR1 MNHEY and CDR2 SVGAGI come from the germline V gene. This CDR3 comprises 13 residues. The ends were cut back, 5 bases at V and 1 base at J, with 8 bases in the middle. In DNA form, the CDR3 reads TGTGCCAGCAGTCGGACAGCGAACACTGAAGCTTTCTTT. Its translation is CASSRTANTEAFF.

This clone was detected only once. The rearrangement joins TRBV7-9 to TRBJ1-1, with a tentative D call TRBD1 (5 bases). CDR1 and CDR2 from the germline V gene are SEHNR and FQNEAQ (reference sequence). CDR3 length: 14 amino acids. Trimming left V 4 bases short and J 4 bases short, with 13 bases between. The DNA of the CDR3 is TGTGCCAGCAGCTCCGGACACCCCGGCACTGAAGCTTTCTTT. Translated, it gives CASSSGHPGTEAFF. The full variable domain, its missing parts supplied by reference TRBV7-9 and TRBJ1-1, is DTGVSQNPRHKITKRGQNVTFRCDPISEHNRLYWYRQTLGQGPEFLTYFQNEAQLEKSRLLSDRFSAERPKGSFSTLEIQRTEQGDSAMYLCASSSGHPGTEAFFGQGTRLTVV.

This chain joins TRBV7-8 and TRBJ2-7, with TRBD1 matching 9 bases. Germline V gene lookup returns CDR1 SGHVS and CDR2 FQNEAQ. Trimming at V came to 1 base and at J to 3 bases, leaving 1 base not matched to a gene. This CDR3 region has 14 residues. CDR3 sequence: CASSLGDRVYEQYF. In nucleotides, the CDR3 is TGTGCCAGCAGCTTAGGGGACAGGGTCTACGAGCAGTACTTC.

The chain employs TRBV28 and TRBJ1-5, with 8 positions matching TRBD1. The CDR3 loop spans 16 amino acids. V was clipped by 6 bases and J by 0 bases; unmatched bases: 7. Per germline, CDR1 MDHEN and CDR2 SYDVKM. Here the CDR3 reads CASRKGQVVSNQPQHF. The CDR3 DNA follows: TGTGCCAGCAGGAAGGGACAGGTCGTTAGCAATCAGCCCCAGCATTTT.

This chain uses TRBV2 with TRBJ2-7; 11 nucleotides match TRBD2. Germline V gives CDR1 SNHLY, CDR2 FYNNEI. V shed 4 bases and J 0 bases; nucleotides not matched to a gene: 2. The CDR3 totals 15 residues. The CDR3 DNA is TGTGCCAGCAGTGGACTAGCGGGGACCTCCTACGAGCAGTACTTC. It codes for CASSGLAGTSYEQYF.

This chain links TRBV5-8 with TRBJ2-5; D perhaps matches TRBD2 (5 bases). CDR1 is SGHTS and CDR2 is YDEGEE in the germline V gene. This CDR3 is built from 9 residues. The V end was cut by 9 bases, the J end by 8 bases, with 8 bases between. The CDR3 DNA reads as TGTGCCACCCGGGGTACCCAGTACTTC. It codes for CATRGTQYF.

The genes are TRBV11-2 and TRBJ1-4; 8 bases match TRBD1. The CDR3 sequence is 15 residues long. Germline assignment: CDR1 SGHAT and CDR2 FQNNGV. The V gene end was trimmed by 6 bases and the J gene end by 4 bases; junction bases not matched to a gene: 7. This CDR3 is CASRKQGVDNEKLFF. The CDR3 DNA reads TGTGCCAGCAGAAAACAGGGGGTTGATAATGAAAAACTGTTTTTT.

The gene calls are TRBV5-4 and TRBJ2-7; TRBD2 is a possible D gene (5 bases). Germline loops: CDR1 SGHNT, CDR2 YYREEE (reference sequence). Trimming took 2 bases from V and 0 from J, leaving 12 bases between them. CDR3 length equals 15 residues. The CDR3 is CASSFAPGVSYEQYF. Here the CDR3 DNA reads TGTGCCAGCAGCTTTGCACCCGGGGTCTCCTACGAGCAGTACTTC.

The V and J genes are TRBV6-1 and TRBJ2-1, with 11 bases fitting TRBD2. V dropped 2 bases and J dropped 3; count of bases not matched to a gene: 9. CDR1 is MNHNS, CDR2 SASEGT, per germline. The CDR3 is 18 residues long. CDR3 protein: CASSETLAGGHIYNEQFF. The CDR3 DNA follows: TGTGCCAGCAGTGAAACCCTAGCGGGGGGTCATATCTACAATGAGCAGTTCTTC.

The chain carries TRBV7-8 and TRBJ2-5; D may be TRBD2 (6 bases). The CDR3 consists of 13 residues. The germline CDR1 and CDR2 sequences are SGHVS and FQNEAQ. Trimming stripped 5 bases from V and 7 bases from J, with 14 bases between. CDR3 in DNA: TGTGCCAGCAGCGCCGCGGGGATTGGGACCCAGTACTTC. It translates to CASSAAGIGTQYF.

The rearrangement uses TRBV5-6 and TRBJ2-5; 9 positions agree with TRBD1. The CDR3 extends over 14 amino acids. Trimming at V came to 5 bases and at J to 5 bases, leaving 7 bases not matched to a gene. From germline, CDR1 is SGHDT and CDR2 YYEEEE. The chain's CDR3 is CASRGQGGGETQYF. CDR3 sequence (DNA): TGTGCCAGCAGGGGACAGGGAGGCGGTGAGACCCAGTACTTC. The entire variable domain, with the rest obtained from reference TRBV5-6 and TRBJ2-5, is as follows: DAGVTQSPTHLIKTRGQQVTLRCSPKSGHDTVSWYQQALGQGPQFIFQYYEEEERQRGNFPDRFSGHQFPNYSSELNVNALLLGDSALYLCASRGQGGGETQYFGPGTRLLVL.

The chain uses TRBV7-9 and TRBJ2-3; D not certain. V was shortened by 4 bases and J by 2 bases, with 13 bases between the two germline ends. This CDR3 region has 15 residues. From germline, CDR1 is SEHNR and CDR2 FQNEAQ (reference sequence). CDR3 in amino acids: CASSSGRNPTDTQYF. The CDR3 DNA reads TGTGCCAGCAGCTCCGGCAGGAACCCCACAGATACGCAGTATTTT. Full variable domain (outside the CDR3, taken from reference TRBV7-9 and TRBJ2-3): DTGVSQNPRHKITKRGQNVTFRCDPISEHNRLYWYRQTLGQGPEFLTYFQNEAQLEKSRLLSDRFSAERPKGSFSTLEIQRTEQGDSAMYLCASSSGRNPTDTQYFGPGTRLTVL.

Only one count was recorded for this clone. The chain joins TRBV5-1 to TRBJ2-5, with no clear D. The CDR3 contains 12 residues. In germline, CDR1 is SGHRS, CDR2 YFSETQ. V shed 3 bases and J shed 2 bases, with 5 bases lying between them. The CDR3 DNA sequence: TGCGCCAGCAGCTCTAATCAAGAGACCCAGTACTTC. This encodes CASSSNQETQYF.

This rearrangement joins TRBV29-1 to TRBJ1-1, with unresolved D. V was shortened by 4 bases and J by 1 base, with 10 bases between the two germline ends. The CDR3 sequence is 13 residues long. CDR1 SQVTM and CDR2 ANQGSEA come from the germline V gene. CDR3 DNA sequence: TGCAGCGTTGGCGGGCGGGGGAACACTGAAGCTTTCTTT. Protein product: CSVGGRGNTEAFF.

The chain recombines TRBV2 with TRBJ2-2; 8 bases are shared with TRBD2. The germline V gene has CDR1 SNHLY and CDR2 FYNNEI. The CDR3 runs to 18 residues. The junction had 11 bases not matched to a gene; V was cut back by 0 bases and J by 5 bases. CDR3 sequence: CASSEASIRGGPTGELFF. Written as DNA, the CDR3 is TGTGCCAGCAGTGAAGCTTCTATTCGGGGGGGCCCAACCGGGGAGCTGTTTTTT.

The CDR3 nucleotides read TGTGCCAGCAGCTTGTTCAGGGGCCAGGGATACAATGAGCAGTTCTTC. Translating gives CASSLFRGQGYNEQFF. J is TRBJ2-1 and V is TRBV7-9, with D possibly TRBD1 on 6 matching bases. Germline V gene data show CDR1 as SEHNR and CDR2 as FQNEAQ (reference sequence). Trimming cost V 3 bases and J 4 bases, with 16 bases left between them. This CDR3 region has 16 residues.